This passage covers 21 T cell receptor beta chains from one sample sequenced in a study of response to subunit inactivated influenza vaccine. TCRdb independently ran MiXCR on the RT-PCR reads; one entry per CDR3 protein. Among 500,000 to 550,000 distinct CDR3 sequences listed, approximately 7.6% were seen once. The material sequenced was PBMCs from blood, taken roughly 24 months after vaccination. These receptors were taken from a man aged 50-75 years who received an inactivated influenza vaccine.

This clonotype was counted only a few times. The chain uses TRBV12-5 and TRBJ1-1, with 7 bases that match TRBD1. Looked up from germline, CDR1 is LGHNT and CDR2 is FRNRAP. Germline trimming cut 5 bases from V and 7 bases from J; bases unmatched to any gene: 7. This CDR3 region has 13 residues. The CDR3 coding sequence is TGTGCTAGTGGTCCGAAGACAGGGTATGAAGCTTTCTTT. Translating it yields CASGPKTGYEAFF.

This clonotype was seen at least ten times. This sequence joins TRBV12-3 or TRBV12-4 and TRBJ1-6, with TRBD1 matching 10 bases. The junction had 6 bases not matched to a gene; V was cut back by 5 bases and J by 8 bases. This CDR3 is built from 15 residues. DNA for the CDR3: TGTGCCAGCAGTCCGGGACAGGGGATGGATTCACCCCTCCACTTT. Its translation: CASSPGQGMDSPLHF.

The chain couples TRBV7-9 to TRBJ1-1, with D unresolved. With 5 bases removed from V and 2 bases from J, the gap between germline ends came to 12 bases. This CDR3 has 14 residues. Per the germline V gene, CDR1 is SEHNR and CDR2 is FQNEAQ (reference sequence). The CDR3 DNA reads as TGTGCCAGCAGCCGGTATGGCAGCAACACTGAAGCTTTCTTT. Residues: CASSRYGSNTEAFF.

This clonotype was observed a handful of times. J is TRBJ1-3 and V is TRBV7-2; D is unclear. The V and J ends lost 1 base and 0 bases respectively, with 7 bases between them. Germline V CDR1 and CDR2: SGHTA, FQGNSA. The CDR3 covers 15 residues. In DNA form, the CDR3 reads TGTGCCAGCAGCTTAGTCGCAGGCTCTGGAAACACCATATATTTT. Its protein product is CASSLVAGSGNTIYF. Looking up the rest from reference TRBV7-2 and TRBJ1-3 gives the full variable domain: GAGVSQSPSNKVTEKGKDVELRCDPISGHTALYWYRQSLGQGLEFLIYFQGNSAPDKSGLPSDRFSAERTGGSVSTLTIQRTQQEDSAVYLCASSLVAGSGNTIYFGEGSWLTVV.

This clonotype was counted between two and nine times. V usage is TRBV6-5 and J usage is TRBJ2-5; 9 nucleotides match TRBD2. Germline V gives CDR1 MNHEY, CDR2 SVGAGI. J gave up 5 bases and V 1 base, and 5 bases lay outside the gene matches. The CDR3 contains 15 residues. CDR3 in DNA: TGTGCCAGCAGTTACTTTTTGCGGGAGGGCGAGACCCAGTACTTC. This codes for CASSYFLREGETQYF.

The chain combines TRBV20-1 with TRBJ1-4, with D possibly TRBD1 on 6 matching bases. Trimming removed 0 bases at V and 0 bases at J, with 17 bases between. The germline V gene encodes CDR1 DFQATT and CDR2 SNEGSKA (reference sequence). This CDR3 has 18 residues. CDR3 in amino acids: CSARDYRDTMPTNEKLFF. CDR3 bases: TGCAGTGCTAGAGACTACCGGGACACAATGCCAACTAATGAAAAACTGTTTTTT.

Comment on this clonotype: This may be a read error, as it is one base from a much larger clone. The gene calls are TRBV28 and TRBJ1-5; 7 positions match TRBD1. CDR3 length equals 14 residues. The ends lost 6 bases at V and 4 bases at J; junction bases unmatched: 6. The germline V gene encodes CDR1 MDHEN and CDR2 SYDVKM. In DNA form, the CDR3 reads TGTGCCAGCAGGTCGGGACAGTCTAATCAGCCCCAGCATTTT. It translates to CASRSGQSNQPQHF. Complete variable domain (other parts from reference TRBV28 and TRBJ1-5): DVKVTQSSRYLVKRTGEKVFLECVQDMDHENMFWYRQDPGLGLRLIYFSYDVKMKEKGDIPEGYSVSREKKERFSLILESASTNQTSMYLCASRSGQSNQPQHFGDGTRLSIL.

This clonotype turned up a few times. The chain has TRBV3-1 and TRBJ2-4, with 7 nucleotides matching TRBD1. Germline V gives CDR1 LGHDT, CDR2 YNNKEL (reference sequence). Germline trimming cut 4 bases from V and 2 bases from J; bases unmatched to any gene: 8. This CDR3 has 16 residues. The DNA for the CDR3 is TGTGCCAGCAGCCCCCTTATACAGGGGACCAAAAACATTCAGTACTTC. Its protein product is CASSPLIQGTKNIQYF.

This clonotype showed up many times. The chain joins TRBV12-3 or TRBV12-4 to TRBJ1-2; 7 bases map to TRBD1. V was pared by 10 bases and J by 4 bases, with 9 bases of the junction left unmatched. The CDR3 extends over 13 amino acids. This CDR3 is CAISPGQLYGYTF. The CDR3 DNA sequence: TGTGCCATTTCACCGGGACAGCTCTATGGCTACACCTTC.

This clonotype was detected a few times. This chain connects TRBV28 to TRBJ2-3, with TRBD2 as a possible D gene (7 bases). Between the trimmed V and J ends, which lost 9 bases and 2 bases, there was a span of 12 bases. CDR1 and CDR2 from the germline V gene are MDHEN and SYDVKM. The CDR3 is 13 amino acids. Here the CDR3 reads CASKAGHTDTQYF. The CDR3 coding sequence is TGTGCCAGTAAAGCGGGACACACAGATACGCAGTATTTT.

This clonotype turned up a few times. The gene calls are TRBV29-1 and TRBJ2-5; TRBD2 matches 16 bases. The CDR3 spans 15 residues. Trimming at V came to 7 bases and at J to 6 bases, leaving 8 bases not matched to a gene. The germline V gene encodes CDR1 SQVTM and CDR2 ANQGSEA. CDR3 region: CSAGTSGGVAKTQYF. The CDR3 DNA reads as TGCAGCGCCGGGACTAGCGGGGGGGTCGCGAAGACCCAGTACTTC.

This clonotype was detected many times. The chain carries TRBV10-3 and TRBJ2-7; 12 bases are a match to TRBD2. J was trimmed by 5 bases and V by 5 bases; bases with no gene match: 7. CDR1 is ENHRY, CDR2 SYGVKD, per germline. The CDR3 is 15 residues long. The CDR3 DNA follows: TGTGCCATCAGTCCCCGACTAGCGGGAGCTAACGAGCAGTACTTC. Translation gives CAISPRLAGANEQYF.

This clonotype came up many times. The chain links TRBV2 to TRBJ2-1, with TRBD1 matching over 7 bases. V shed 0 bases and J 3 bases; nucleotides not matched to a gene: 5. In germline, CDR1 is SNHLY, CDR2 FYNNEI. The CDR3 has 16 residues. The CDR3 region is CASSEALGQHYNEQFF. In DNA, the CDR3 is TGTGCCAGCAGTGAAGCCCTGGGACAGCACTACAATGAGCAGTTCTTC.

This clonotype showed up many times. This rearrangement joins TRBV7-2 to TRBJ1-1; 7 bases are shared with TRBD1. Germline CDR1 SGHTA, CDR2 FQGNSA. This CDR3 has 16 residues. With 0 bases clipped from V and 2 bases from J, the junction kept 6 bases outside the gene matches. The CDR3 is CASSLAWGTVNTEAFF. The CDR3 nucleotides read TGTGCCAGCAGCTTAGCTTGGGGGACAGTCAACACTGAAGCTTTCTTT.

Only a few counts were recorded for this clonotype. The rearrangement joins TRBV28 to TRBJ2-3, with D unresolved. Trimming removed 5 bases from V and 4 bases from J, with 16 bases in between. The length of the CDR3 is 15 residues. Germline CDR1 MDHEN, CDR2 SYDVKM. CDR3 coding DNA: TGTGCCAGCAGTCCGTCCCCTACGGGTGCAGATACGCAGTATTTT. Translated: CASSPSPTGADTQYF. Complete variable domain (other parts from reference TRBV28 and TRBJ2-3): DVKVTQSSRYLVKRTGEKVFLECVQDMDHENMFWYRQDPGLGLRLIYFSYDVKMKEKGDIPEGYSVSREKKERFSLILESASTNQTSMYLCASSPSPTGADTQYFGPGTRLTVL.

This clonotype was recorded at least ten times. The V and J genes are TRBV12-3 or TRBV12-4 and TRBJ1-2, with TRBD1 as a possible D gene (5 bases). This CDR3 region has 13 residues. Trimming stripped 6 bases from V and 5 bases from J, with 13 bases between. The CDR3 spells CASRKTAGYGYTF. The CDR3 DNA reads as TGTGCCAGCAGAAAGACAGCCGGGTATGGCTACACCTTC.

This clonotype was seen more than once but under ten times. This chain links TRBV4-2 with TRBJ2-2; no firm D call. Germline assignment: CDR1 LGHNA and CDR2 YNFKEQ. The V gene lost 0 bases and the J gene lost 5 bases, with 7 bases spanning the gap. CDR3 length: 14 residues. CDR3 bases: TGTGCCAGCAGCCAAGACGGCAAGACCGGGGAGCTGTTTTTT. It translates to CASSQDGKTGELFF.

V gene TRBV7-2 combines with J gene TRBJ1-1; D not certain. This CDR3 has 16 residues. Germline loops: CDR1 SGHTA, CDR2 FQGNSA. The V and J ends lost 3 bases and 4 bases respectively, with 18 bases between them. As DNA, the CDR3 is TGTGCCAGCAGCTTGTCAACCGTAAGGCAGACCACTGAAGCTTTCTTT. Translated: CASSLSTVRQTTEAFF. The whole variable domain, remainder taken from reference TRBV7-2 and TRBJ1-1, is GAGVSQSPSNKVTEKGKDVELRCDPISGHTALYWYRQSLGQGLEFLIYFQGNSAPDKSGLPSDRFSAERTGGSVSTLTIQRTQQEDSAVYLCASSLSTVRQTTEAFFGQGTRLTVV.

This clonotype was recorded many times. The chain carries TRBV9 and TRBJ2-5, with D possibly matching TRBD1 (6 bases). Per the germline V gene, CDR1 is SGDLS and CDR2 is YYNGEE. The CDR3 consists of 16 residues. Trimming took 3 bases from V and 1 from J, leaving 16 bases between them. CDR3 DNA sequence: TGTGCCAGCAGCGGTTCAGACAGGAGCAGCCAAGAGACCCAGTACTTC. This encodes CASSGSDRSSQETQYF.

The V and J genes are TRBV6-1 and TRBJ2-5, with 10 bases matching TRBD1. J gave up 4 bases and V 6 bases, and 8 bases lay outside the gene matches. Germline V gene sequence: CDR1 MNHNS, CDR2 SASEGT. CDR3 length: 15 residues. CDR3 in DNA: TGTGCCAGCAGACGAACCGGGACAGGGGTAGAGACCCAGTACTTC. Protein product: CASRRTGTGVETQYF.

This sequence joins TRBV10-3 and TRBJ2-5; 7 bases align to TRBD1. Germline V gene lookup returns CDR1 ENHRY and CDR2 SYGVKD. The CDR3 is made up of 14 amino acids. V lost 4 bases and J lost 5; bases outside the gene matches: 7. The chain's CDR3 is CAISVQGGAETQYF. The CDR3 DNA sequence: TGTGCCATCAGTGTCCAAGGGGGCGCGGAGACCCAGTACTTC.